The 14 T cell receptor beta chains below all came from one sample that was sequenced in a study of CD8 T cells in ankylosing spondylitis. For these receptors, no antigen is known. TCRdb reprocessed the 5' RACE reads via MiXCR and lists one record per CDR3 protein. The sample shows roughly 300,000 distinct CDR3 sequences, approximately 8% of them seen only once. Findings and caveats of the study: In ankylosing spondylitis blood, a motif of about 8 highly homologous TCR beta variants appeared characteristic.

Sequenced sample: blood, either unsorted or a sorted T cell fraction (not recorded which). The receptors stem from a male donor with ankylosing spondylitis.

This rearrangement joins TRBV12-3 or TRBV12-4 to TRBJ1-6; no clear D. This CDR3 has 14 amino acids. The V gene lost 7 bases and the J gene lost 6 bases, with 13 bases spanning the gap. This CDR3 reads CASNPGGINSPLHF. The CDR3 DNA is TGTGCCAGCAACCCGGGTGGGATTAATTCACCCCTCCACTTT.

This clonotype was seen only a few times. The chain is built from TRBV19 and TRBJ1-5; D gene uncertain. Trimming removed 5 bases at V and 7 bases at J, with 12 bases between. The CDR3 length is 13 residues. Per germline, CDR1 LNHDA and CDR2 SQIVND (reference sequence). CDR3 coding DNA: TGTGCCAGTAGTGTGCTTGGATCCCAGCCCCAGCATTTT. This sequence encodes CASSVLGSQPQHF.

The chain recombines TRBV10-3 with TRBJ1-2; no clear D. The CDR3 is 15 amino acids. Germline V gives CDR1 ENHRY, CDR2 SYGVKD. V lost 3 bases and J lost 4, with 15 bases in between. The CDR3 protein is CAISDLGREAYGYTF. The CDR3 nucleotides read TGTGCCATCAGTGATCTAGGTCGGGAGGCCTATGGCTACACCTTC.

This clonotype was observed a few times. V usage is TRBV9 and J usage is TRBJ1-5, with TRBD1 matching over 10 bases. The CDR3 spans 15 residues. Germline CDR1 is SGDLS and CDR2 is YYNGEE. The J segment lost 4 bases and the V segment lost 3 bases, leaving 4 bases of the junction unmatched. Here the CDR3 reads CASSAGGQGNQPQHF. CDR3 nucleotides: TGTGCCAGCAGCGCAGGGGGACAGGGGAATCAGCCCCAGCATTTT.

This clonotype was picked up many times. The V and J genes are TRBV25-1 and TRBJ2-2; D is undetermined. The CDR3 runs 15 residues. Trimming cost V 3 bases and J 5 bases, with 13 bases left between them. Germline V lookup: CDR1 MGHDK, CDR2 SYGVNS. CDR3 in DNA: TGTGCCAGCAGTGACCGTATGGTGAGGACCGGGGAGCTGTTTTTT. As protein: CASSDRMVRTGELFF.

V is TRBV6-2 or TRBV6-3 and J is TRBJ2-1; no definite D call. CDR3 length equals 13 residues. CDR1 and CDR2 from the germline V gene are MNHEY and SVGEGT. Trimming took 7 bases from V and 5 from J, leaving 12 bases between them. The CDR3, as DNA: TGTGCCAGCATTCCCGACGCCCACAATGAGCAGTTCTTC. This encodes CASIPDAHNEQFF.

The gene calls are TRBV6-4 and TRBJ2-2; D might be TRBD1 (6 bases). Trimming stripped 6 bases from V and 4 bases from J, with 9 bases between. The CDR3 loop spans 13 amino acids. Germline loops: CDR1 MRHNA, CDR2 SNTAGT. CDR3 residues: CASSGQSTGELFF. CDR3 in DNA: TGTGCCAGCAGCGGACAGAGCACCGGGGAGCTGTTTTTT.

In this sample, this clonotype turned up a few times. The rearrangement uses TRBV14 and TRBJ1-6; D gene ambiguous. Germline V gene sequence: CDR1 SGHDN, CDR2 FVKESK. V was pared by 9 bases and J by 7 bases, with 22 bases between. There are 16 residues in the CDR3. CDR3 coding DNA: TGTGCCAGTCGCGCCCACTCTCGGGTACGGAATTCACCCCTCCACTTT. Translated: CASRAHSRVRNSPLHF. The variable domain in full, completed from reference TRBV14 and TRBJ1-6, reads EAGVTQFPSHSVIEKGQTVTLRCDPISGHDNLYWYRRVMGKEIKFLLHFVKESKQDESGMPNNRFLAERTGGTYSTLKVQPAELEDSGVYFCASRAHSRVRNSPLHFGNGTRLTVT.

This clonotype was seen many times. The genes are TRBV29-1 and TRBJ1-1; D might be TRBD1 (6 bases). This CDR3 spans 14 amino acids. The germline V and J ends were trimmed by 6 bases and 6 bases, with 20 bases remaining between them. CDR1 SQVTM and CDR2 ANQGSEA come from the germline V gene. The chain's CDR3 is CSVALYRDISEAFF. CDR3 DNA sequence: TGCAGCGTCGCCTTATACAGGGATATCTCTGAAGCTTTCTTT.

This clonotype was seen many times. This chain links TRBV7-8 with TRBJ1-1; tentatively, D is TRBD1 (5 bases). V was cut by 6 bases and J by 6 bases, with 17 bases left in between. The CDR3 spans 14 residues. Germline V gene data show CDR1 as SGHVS and CDR2 as FQNEAQ. The CDR3 reads CASRPTGTPSEAFF. The CDR3 DNA reads TGTGCCAGCAGGCCTACCGGGACGCCCTCTGAAGCTTTCTTT.

This clonotype occurred many times. V and J are TRBV28 and TRBJ2-7; 8 bases map to TRBD2. V lost 6 bases and J lost 7; bases outside the gene matches: 11. This CDR3 comprises 14 residues. Germline V CDR1 and CDR2: MDHEN, SYDVKM. The CDR3 DNA follows: TGTGCCAGCAGCTACCTAGCGGGTGGCACAGAGCAGTACTTC. Translated, it gives CASSYLAGGTEQYF. Combining the CDR3 with reference TRBV28 and TRBJ2-7 gives the whole variable domain DVKVTQSSRYLVKRTGEKVFLECVQDMDHENMFWYRQDPGLGLRLIYFSYDVKMKEKGDIPEGYSVSREKKERFSLILESASTNQTSMYLCASSYLAGGTEQYFGPGTRLTVT.

This rearrangement joins TRBV14 to TRBJ1-6, with D maybe TRBD1 (5 bases). The CDR3 has 15 residues. CDR1 is SGHDN and CDR2 is FVKESK in the germline V gene. V dropped 5 bases and J dropped 7 bases, with 15 bases sitting between them. The CDR3 loop is CASSNRRTPNSPLHF. In DNA form, the CDR3 reads TGTGCCAGCAGCAACCGCCGGACACCAAATTCACCCCTCCACTTT.

This chain's CDR3 is CASSFGEWGTGELFF. The CDR3 coding sequence is TGTGCCAGCAGCTTTGGAGAATGGGGCACCGGGGAGCTGTTTTTT. This chain uses TRBV7-9 with TRBJ2-2, with unresolved D. The CDR3 totals 15 residues. Germline loops: CDR1 SEHNR, CDR2 FQNEAQ (reference sequence). V lost 3 bases and J lost 4, with 12 bases in between.

The rearrangement links TRBV12-3 or TRBV12-4 to TRBJ1-6; the D is unclear. The V gene lost 3 bases and the J gene lost 9 bases, with 12 bases spanning the gap. The CDR3 covers 14 residues. The CDR3 spells CASSLLGNGSPLHF. The CDR3 nucleotides read TGTGCCAGCAGTTTGTTAGGGAACGGTTCACCCCTCCACTTT.